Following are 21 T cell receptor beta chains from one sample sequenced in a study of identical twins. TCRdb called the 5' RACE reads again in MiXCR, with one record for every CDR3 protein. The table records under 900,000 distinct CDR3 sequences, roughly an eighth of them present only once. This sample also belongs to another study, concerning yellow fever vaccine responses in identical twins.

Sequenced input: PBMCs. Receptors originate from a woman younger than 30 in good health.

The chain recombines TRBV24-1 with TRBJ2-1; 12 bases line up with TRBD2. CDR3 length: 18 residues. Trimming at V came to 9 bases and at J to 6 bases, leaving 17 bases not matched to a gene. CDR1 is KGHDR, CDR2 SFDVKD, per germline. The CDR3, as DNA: TGTGCCACCGCCCCCTCATCAGGGACTAGCGGGTGGCGCAATGAGCAGTTCTTC. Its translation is CATAPSSGTSGWRNEQFF.

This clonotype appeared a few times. The CDR3 protein is CATRDRGHFGDEQFF. For the CDR3, the DNA is TGTGCCACAAGGGACAGGGGGCATTTCGGGGATGAGCAGTTCTTC. This rearrangement joins TRBV10-3 to TRBJ2-1; 12 nucleotides line up with TRBD1. V shed 10 bases and J 8 bases; nucleotides not matched to a gene: 12. The CDR3 totals 15 residues. Germline V gene data show CDR1 as ENHRY and CDR2 as SYGVKD.

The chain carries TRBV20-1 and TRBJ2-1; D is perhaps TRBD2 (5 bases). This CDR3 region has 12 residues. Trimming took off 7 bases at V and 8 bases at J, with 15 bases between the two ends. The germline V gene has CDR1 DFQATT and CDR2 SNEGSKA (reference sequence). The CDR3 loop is CSGVARADEQFF. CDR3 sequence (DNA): TGCAGTGGGGTAGCGAGAGCTGATGAGCAGTTCTTC.

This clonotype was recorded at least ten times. CDR3 residues: CASSLGDRGPYEQYV. DNA of the CDR3: TGTGCCAGCAGTTTAGGGGACAGGGGGCCCTACGAGCAGTACGTC. V is TRBV12-3 or TRBV12-4 and J is TRBJ2-7; 12 bases agree with TRBD1. The CDR3 runs to 15 residues. Unmatched junction bases numbered 0, after V lost 1 base and J lost 2 bases.

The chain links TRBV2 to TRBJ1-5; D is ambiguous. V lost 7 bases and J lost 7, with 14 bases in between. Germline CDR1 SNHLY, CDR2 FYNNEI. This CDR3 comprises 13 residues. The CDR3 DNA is TGTGCCAGCACCGACCCGGGGAGCCAGCCCCAGCATTTT. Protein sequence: CASTDPGSQPQHF.

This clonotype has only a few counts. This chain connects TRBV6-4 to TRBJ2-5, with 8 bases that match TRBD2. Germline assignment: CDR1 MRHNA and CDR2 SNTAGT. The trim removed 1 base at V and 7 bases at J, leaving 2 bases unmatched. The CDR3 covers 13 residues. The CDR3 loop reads CASSDFSGGTQYF. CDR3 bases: TGTGCCAGCAGTGACTTCAGCGGGGGGACCCAGTACTTC.

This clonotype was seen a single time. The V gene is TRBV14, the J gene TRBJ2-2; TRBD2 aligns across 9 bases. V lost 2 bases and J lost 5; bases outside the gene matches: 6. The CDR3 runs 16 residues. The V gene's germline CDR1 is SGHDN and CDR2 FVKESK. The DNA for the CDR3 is TGTGCCAGCAGCCAACTAGCGGGGCAGTATACCGGGGAGCTGTTTTTT. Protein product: CASSQLAGQYTGELFF.

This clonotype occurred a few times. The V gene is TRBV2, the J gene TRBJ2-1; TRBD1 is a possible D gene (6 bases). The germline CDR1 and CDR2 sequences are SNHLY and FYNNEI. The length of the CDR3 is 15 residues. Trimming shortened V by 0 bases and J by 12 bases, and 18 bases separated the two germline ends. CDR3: CASSEALGRGARQFF. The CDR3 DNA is TGTGCCAGCAGTGAAGCGCTTGGCAGGGGCGCCAGGCAGTTCTTC.

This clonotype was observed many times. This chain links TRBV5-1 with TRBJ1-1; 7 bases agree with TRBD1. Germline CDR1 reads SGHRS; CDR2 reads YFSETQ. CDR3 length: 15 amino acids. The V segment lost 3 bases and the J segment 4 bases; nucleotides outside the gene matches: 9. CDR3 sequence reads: CASSWGLSGGTEAFF. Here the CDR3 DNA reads TGCGCCAGCAGCTGGGGTCTTTCAGGGGGCACTGAAGCTTTCTTT.

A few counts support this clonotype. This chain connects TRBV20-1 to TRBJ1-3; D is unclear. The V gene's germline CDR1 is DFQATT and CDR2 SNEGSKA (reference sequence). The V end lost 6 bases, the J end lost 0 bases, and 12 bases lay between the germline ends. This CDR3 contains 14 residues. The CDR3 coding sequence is TGCAGTGCCCCGACCCAGAGCTCTGGAAACACCATATATTTT. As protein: CSAPTQSSGNTIYF.

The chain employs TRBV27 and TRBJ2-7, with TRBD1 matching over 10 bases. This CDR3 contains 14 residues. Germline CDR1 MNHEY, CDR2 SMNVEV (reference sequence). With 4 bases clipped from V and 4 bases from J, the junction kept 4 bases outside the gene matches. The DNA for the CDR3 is TGTGCCAGCAGTTGGGGGACAGGGGTTTACGAGCAGTACTTC. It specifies CASSWGTGVYEQYF.

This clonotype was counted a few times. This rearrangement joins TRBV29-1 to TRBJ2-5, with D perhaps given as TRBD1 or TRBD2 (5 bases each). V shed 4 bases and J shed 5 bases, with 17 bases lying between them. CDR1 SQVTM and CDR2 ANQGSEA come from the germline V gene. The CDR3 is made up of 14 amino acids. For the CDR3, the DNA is TGCAGCGTTGCGAGGGGACCGTTTGGGGAGACCCAGTACTTC. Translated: CSVARGPFGETQYF. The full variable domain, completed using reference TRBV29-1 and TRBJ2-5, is SAVISQKPSRDICQRGTSLTIQCQVDSQVTMMFWYRQQPGQSLTLIATANQGSEATYESGFVIDKFPISRPNLTFSTLTVSNMSPEDSSIYLCSVARGPFGETQYFGPGTRLLVL.

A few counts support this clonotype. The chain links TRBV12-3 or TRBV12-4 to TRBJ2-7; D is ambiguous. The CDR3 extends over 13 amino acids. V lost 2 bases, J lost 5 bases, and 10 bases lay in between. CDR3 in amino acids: CASSLSPSHEQYV. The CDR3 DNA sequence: TGTGCCAGCAGTTTATCTCCCTCACACGAGCAGTACGTC.

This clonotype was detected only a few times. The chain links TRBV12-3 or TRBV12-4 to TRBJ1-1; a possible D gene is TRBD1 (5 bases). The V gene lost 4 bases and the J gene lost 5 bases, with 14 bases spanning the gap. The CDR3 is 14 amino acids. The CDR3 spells CASSSSPEGTEAFF. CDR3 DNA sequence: TGTGCCAGCAGTTCCTCCCCGGAGGGGACTGAAGCTTTCTTT.

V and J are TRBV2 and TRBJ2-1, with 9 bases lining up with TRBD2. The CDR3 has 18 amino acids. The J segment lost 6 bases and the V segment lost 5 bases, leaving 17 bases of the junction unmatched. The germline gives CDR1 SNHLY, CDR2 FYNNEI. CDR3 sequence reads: CASSFFAGGPPSGNEQFF. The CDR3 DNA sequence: TGTGCCAGCAGTTTCTTTGCGGGGGGGCCTCCCTCGGGCAATGAGCAGTTCTTC.

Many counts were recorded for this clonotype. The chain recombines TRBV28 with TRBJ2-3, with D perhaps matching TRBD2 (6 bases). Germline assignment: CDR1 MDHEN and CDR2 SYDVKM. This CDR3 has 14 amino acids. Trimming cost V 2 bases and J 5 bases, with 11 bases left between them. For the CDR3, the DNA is TGTGCCAGCAGTTTAGATGGAGGGAAAGATACGCAGTATTTT. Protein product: CASSLDGGKDTQYF. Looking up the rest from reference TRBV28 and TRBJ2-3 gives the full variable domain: DVKVTQSSRYLVKRTGEKVFLECVQDMDHENMFWYRQDPGLGLRLIYFSYDVKMKEKGDIPEGYSVSREKKERFSLILESASTNQTSMYLCASSLDGGKDTQYFGPGTRLTVL.

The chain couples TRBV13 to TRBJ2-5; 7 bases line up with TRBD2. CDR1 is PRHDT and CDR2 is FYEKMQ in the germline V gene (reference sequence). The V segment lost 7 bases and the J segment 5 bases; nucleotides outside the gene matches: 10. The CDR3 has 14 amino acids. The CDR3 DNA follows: TGTGCCAGCACTCTCAGTGGGGGGGGGGAGACCCAGTACTTC. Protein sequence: CASTLSGGGETQYF.

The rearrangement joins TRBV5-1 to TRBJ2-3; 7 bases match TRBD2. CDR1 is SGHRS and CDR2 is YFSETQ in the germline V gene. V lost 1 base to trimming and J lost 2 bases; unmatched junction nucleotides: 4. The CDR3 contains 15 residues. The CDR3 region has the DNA TGCGCCAGCAGCTTGACTAGCGAGGACACAGATACGCAGTATTTT. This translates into CASSLTSEDTDTQYF.

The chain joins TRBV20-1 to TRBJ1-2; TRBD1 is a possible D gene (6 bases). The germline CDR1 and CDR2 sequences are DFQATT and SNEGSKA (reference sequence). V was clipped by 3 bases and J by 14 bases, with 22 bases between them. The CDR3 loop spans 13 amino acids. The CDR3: CSARENPGAATTF. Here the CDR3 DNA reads TGCAGTGCTAGGGAGAACCCGGGGGCGGCTACGACCTTC.

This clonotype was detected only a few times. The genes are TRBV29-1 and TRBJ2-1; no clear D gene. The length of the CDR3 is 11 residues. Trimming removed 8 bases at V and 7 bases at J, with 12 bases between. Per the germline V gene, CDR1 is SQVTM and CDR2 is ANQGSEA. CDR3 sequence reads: CSTLRGNEQFF. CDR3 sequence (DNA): TGCAGCACCCTGAGAGGAAATGAGCAGTTCTTC.

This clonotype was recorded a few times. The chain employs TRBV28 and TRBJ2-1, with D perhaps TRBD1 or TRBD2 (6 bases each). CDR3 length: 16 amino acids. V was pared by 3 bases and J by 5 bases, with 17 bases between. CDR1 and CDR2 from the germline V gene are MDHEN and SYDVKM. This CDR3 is CASSLNLGGLNNEQFF. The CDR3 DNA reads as TGTGCCAGCAGTTTGAATCTTGGGGGGCTCAACAATGAGCAGTTCTTC. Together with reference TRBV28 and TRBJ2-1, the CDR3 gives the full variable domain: DVKVTQSSRYLVKRTGEKVFLECVQDMDHENMFWYRQDPGLGLRLIYFSYDVKMKEKGDIPEGYSVSREKKERFSLILESASTNQTSMYLCASSLNLGGLNNEQFFGPGTRLTVL.